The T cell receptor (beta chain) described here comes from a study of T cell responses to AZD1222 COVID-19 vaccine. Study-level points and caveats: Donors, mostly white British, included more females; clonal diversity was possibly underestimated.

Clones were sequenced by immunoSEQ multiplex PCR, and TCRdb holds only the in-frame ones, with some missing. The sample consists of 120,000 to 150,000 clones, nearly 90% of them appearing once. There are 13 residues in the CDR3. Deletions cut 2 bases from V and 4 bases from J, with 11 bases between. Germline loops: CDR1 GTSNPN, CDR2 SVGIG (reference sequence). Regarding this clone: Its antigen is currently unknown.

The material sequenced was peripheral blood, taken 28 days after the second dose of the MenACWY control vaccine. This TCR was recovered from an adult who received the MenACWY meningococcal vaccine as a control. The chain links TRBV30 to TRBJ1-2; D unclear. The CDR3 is CAWSTAGIYGYTF. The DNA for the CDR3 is TGTGCCTGGAGTACGGCGGGGATCTATGGCTACACCTTC.